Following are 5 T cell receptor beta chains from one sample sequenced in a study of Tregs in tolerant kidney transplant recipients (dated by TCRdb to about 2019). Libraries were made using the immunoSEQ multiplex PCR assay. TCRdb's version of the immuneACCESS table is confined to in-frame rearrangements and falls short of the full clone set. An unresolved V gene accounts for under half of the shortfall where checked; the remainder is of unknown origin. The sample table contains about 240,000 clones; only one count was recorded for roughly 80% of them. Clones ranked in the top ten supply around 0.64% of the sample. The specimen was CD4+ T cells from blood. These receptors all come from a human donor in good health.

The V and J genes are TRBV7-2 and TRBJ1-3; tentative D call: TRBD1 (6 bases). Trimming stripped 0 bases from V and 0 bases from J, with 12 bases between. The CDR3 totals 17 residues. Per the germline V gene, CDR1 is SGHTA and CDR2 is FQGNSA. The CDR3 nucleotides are TGTGCCAGCAGCTTAGCGGGGGCAGGGCGCTCTGGAAACACCATATATTTT. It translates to CASSLAGAGRSGNTIYF.

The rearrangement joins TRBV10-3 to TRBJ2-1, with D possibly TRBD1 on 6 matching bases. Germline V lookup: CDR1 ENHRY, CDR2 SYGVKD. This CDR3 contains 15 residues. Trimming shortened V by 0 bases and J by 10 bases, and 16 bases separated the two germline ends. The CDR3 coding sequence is TGTGCCATCAGTGAGTCGTCACGGCTTACAGGGGAGCAGTTCTTC. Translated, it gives CAISESSRLTGEQFF.

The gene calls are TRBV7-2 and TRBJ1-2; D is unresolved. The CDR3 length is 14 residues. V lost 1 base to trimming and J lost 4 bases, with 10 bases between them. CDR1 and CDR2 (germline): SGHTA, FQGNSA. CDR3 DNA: TGTGCCAGCAGCTTAGGAGGGTTAGTCTATGGCTACACCTTC. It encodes CASSLGGLVYGYTF.

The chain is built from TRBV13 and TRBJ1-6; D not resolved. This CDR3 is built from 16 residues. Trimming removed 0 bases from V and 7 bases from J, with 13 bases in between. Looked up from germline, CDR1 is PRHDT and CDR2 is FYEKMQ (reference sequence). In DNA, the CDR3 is TGTGCCAGCAGCTTAGGGGCGATTGGGAGGAATTCACCCCTCCACTTT. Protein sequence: CASSLGAIGRNSPLHF.

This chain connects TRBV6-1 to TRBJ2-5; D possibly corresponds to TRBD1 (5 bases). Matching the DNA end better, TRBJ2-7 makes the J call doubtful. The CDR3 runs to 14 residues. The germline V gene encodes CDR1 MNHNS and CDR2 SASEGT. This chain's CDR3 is CASSTGWSSYEQYF. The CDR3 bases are TGTGCCAGCAGCACAGGCTGGAGCTCCTACGAGCAGTACTTC.